The next 21 T cell receptor beta chains were all read from a single sample in a study of cytomegalovirus exposure and HLA in healthy donors. TCRdb's table, derived via immunoSEQ multiplex PCR, lists solely in-frame clones and lacks some. The data contain 110,000 or so clones, 70% to 90% of them seen just once; the ten biggest clones take up more than 1.5%. Sequencing was carried out using PBMCs. The receptors here all came from a man between 18 and 29 years old in good health and CMV-seronegative.

The chain combines TRBV27 with TRBJ2-3, with a tentative D call TRBD1 (6 bases). The V gene lost 6 bases and the J gene lost 6 bases, with 10 bases spanning the gap. Germline CDR1 MNHEY, CDR2 SMNVEV (reference sequence). This CDR3 region has 12 residues. CDR3 sequence: CASSRGWDTQYF. CDR3 nucleotides: TGTGCCAGCAGCAGGGGTTGGGATACGCAGTATTTT.

The gene calls are TRBV27 and TRBJ1-1; TRBD1 matches 7 bases. CDR3 length equals 14 residues. V shed 5 bases, J shed 4 bases, and the junction held 7 bases outside the gene matches. The V gene's germline CDR1 is MNHEY and CDR2 SMNVEV (reference sequence). CDR3 residues: CASSITGVGTEAFF. The CDR3 bases are TGTGCCAGCAGTATAACAGGGGTGGGCACTGAAGCTTTCTTT.

V and J are TRBV5-6 and TRBJ1-2; D remains ambiguous. V lost 1 base to trimming and J lost 1 base, with 5 bases between them. This CDR3 comprises 13 residues. Germline CDR1 reads SGHDT; CDR2 reads YYEEEE. The CDR3: CASSLQVNYGYTF. The CDR3, as DNA: TGTGCCAGCAGCTTGCAGGTTAACTATGGCTACACCTTC.

V and J are TRBV27 and TRBJ2-1; TRBD2 matches 10 bases. The V segment lost 6 bases and the J segment 7 bases; nucleotides outside the gene matches: 21. Germline V gene lookup returns CDR1 MNHEY and CDR2 SMNVEV (reference sequence). This CDR3 region has 19 residues. The CDR3, as DNA: TGTGCCAGCAGCCTTTACCCCCGATCGAGGCTAGCGGGGGCAAATGAGCAGTTCTTC. It specifies CASSLYPRSRLAGANEQFF.

The chain links TRBV13 to TRBJ2-1; D perhaps matches TRBD1 (6 bases). Germline V CDR1 and CDR2: PRHDT, FYEKMQ (reference sequence). Trimming removed 2 bases at V and 2 bases at J, with 10 bases between. The CDR3 is made up of 15 amino acids. The CDR3 here is CASSLRGSTYNEQFF. The CDR3 region has the DNA TGTGCCAGCAGCTTAAGGGGGAGCACCTACAATGAGCAGTTCTTC. Variable domain in full (rest from reference TRBV13 and TRBJ2-1): AAGVIQSPRHLIKEKRETATLKCYPIPRHDTVYWYQQGPGQDPQFLISFYEKMQSDKGSIPDRFSAQQFSDYHSELNMSSLELGDSALYFCASSLRGSTYNEQFFGPGTRLTVL.

J is TRBJ1-2 and V is TRBV28; 9 nucleotides agree with TRBD1. This CDR3 is 16 amino acids long. Losses at the gene ends were 7 bases for V and 5 bases for J; bases not matched to a gene: 14. Germline V CDR1 and CDR2: MDHEN, SYDVKM. The CDR3 coding sequence is TGTGCCAGCAACAAACAAGACGGGACAGGGCTTTATGGCTACACCTTC. Translated, it gives CASNKQDGTGLYGYTF.

The V gene is TRBV6-5, the J gene TRBJ1-2, with D perhaps matching TRBD1 (6 bases). CDR1 is MNHEY and CDR2 is SVGAGI in the germline V gene. The CDR3 totals 15 residues. The V end lost 4 bases, the J end lost 4 bases, and 16 bases lay between the germline ends. Here the CDR3 DNA reads TGTGCCAGCAGTTCTCGACAGGCCAATACCTATGGCTACACCTTC. This encodes CASSSRQANTYGYTF.

The V call is TRBV28, the J call TRBJ2-6; maybe TRBD1 (5 bases). V was clipped by 3 bases and J by 1 base, with 22 bases between them. CDR3 length: 20 amino acids. Germline-derived CDR1 and CDR2 are MDHEN and SYDVKM. CDR3: CASSFGAAEVLGSGANVLTF. CDR3 nucleotides: TGTGCCAGCAGTTTTGGGGCAGCCGAGGTATTGGGATCTGGGGCCAACGTCCTGACTTTC.

The chain links TRBV7-9 to TRBJ2-7; the D is unclear. V was trimmed by 2 bases and J by 6 bases, leaving 14 bases between them. The length of the CDR3 is 14 residues. The germline V gene encodes CDR1 SEHNR and CDR2 FQNEAQ (reference sequence). CDR3 in amino acids: CASSLSGQAREQYF. The CDR3 DNA sequence: TGTGCCAGCAGCTTAAGTGGGCAGGCCCGCGAGCAGTACTTC.

The V and J genes are TRBV19 and TRBJ2-1; D possibly corresponds to TRBD2 (5 bases). Germline CDR1 reads LNHDA; CDR2 reads SQIVND (reference sequence). The CDR3 is 13 amino acids. The V end was cut by 9 bases, the J end by 8 bases, with 17 bases between. The CDR3 DNA is TGTGCCAGCGGACTTAGGGAATTCGATGAGCAGTTCTTC. Protein product: CASGLREFDEQFF.

The V gene is TRBV19, the J gene TRBJ2-2, with TRBD1 identical over 7 bases. The trim removed 4 bases at V and 4 bases at J, leaving 6 bases unmatched. This CDR3 is 15 amino acids long. Germline CDR1 is LNHDA and CDR2 is SQIVND (reference sequence). Here the CDR3 reads CASSTTTGVTGELFF. CDR3 nucleotides: TGTGCCAGTAGTACCACTACAGGGGTCACCGGGGAGCTGTTTTTT.

This clone came up a few times. Different DNA sequences within this sample yield the same CDR3. The chain combines TRBV27 with TRBJ2-7; 9 bases match TRBD1. The CDR3 extends over 14 amino acids. V trimming: 3 bases; J trimming: 2 bases; junction bases outside the gene matches: 2. Germline lookup yields CDR1 MNHEY and CDR2 SMNVEV (reference sequence). CDR3 in DNA: TGTGCCAGCAGTTTGGACAGGGGCCCCTACGAGCAGTACTTC. Its translation: CASSLDRGPYEQYF.

The genes are TRBV30 and TRBJ2-5, with D maybe TRBD1 (5 bases). The CDR3 sequence is 13 residues long. Per the germline V gene, CDR1 is GTSNPN and CDR2 is SVGIG (reference sequence). V gave up 0 bases and J gave up 7 bases, with 12 bases separating them. CDR3 coding DNA: TGTGCCTGGAGTGTTCAGGGTTTGGTGACCCAGTACTTC. It codes for CAWSVQGLVTQYF.

The CDR3 loop reads CASSARLAGVGELFF. CDR3 sequence (DNA): TGCGCCAGCAGCGCGCGACTAGCGGGAGTCGGGGAGCTGTTTTTT. This sequence joins TRBV5-1 and TRBJ2-2; 12 positions agree with TRBD2. CDR3 length equals 15 residues. Germline values: CDR1 SGHRS, CDR2 YFSETQ. Trimming at V came to 4 bases and at J to 7 bases, leaving 5 bases not matched to a gene.

This chain uses TRBV7-9 with TRBJ1-2; 9 nucleotides align to TRBD1. This CDR3 has 18 amino acids. The germline V gene has CDR1 SEHNR and CDR2 FQNEAQ (reference sequence). The junction had 17 bases not matched to a gene; V was cut back by 5 bases and J by 4 bases. CDR3 residues: CASSLGGTGHLGAYGYTF. CDR3 in DNA: TGTGCCAGCAGCCTAGGTGGGACAGGGCATCTGGGGGCCTATGGCTACACCTTC.

The chain employs TRBV7-8 and TRBJ2-2; 11 bases are a match to TRBD1. The CDR3 spans 15 residues. Per the germline V gene, CDR1 is SGHVS and CDR2 is FQNEAQ. V trimming: 6 bases; J trimming: 4 bases; junction bases outside the gene matches: 4. CDR3 sequence (DNA): TGTGCCAGCAGGACCGGGACAGGGGGCACCGGGGAGCTGTTTTTT. Translated: CASRTGTGGTGELFF.

The CDR3 DNA reads TGTGCCAGCAGCACCGAGGGGGATTCCTATAATTCACCCCTCCACTTT. Translated, it gives CASSTEGDSYNSPLHF. The V gene is TRBV9, the J gene TRBJ1-6; D is possibly TRBD1 (6 bases). This CDR3 has 16 residues. V dropped 4 bases and J dropped 1 base, with 12 bases sitting between them. Looked up from germline, CDR1 is SGDLS and CDR2 is YYNGEE.

In nucleotides, the CDR3 is TGTGCCAGCAGGAGGACAGGGGGCGGTAGCAATCAGCCCCAGCATTTT. This gives the protein CASRRTGGGSNQPQHF. This rearrangement joins TRBV28 to TRBJ1-5, with 11 bases lining up with TRBD1. The CDR3 is 16 amino acids. V shed 6 bases, J shed 0 bases, and the junction held 4 bases outside the gene matches. Germline V gene lookup returns CDR1 MDHEN and CDR2 SYDVKM. The full variable domain, in which reference TRBV28 and TRBJ1-5 provide the parts outside the CDR3, is DVKVTQSSRYLVKRTGEKVFLECVQDMDHENMFWYRQDPGLGLRLIYFSYDVKMKEKGDIPEGYSVSREKKERFSLILESASTNQTSMYLCASRRTGGGSNQPQHFGDGTRLSIL.

The chain recombines TRBV18 with TRBJ1-1, with D maybe TRBD1 (6 bases). Germline loops: CDR1 KGHSH, CDR2 LQKENI. This CDR3 comprises 16 residues. The V and J ends lost 2 bases and 0 bases respectively, with 13 bases between them. CDR3 sequence: CASSPSTGRMNTEAFF. CDR3 bases: TGTGCCAGCTCACCATCGACAGGACGGATGAACACTGAAGCTTTCTTT.

V and J are TRBV30 and TRBJ1-6; TRBD1 might be the D (5 bases). The germline V gene encodes CDR1 GTSNPN and CDR2 SVGIG (reference sequence). CDR3 length equals 15 residues. V was shortened by 6 bases and J by 4 bases, with 16 bases between the two germline ends. The CDR3 nucleotides read TGTGCCTGCAAGTCGACAGTATCTTATAATTCACCCCTCCACTTT. Translation: CACKSTVSYNSPLHF. Full variable domain (rest looked up from reference TRBV30 and TRBJ1-6): SQTIHQWPATLVQPVGSPLSLECTVEGTSNPNLYWYRQAAGRGLQLLFYSVGIGQISSEVPQNLSASRPQDRQFILSSKKLLLSDSGFYLCACKSTVSYNSPLHFGNGTRLTVT.

The chain is built from TRBV5-1 and TRBJ2-1, with 9 bases identical to TRBD2. The CDR3 runs to 14 residues. Per the germline V gene, CDR1 is SGHRS and CDR2 is YFSETQ. Trimming cost V 4 bases and J 4 bases; bases outside gene matches: 3. CDR3 loop: CASSVSGGYNEQFF. The CDR3 coding sequence is TGCGCCAGCAGCGTTAGCGGGGGTTACAATGAGCAGTTCTTC.